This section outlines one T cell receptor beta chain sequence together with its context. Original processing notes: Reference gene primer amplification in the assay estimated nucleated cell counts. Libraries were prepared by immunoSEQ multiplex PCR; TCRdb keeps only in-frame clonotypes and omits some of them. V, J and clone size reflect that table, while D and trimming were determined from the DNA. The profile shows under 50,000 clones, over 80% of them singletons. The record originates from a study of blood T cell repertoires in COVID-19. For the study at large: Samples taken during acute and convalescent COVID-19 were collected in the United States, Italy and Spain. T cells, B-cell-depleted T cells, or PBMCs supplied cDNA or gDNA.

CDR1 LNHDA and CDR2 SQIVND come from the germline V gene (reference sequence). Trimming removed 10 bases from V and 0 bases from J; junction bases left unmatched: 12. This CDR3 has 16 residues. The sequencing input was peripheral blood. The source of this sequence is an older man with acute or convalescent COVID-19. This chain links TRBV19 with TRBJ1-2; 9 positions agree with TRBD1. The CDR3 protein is CATLSGTGPTNYGYTF. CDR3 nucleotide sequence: TGTGCCACCCTCTCAGGGACAGGGCCCACTAACTATGGCTACACCTTC.